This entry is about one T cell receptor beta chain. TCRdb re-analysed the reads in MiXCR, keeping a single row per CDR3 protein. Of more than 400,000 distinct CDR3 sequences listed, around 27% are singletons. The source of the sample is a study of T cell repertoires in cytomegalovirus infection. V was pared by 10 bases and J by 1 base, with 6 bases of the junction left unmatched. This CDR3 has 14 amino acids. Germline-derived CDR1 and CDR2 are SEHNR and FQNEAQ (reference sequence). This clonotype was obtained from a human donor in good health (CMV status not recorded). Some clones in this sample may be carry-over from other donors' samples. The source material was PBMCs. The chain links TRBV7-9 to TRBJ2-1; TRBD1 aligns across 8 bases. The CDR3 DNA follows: TGTGCCACCATTGGACAGGGTTCCTACAATGAGCAGTTCTTC. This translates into CATIGQGSYNEQFF.